This TCR beta chain appears in the sequencing data of a study of persistence of HIV-infected CD4 T cells. General study findings and limits: Compared with CD3/CD28-stimulated cells, CMV- and Gag-responding cells showed lower TCRbeta richness.

This clone was seen a few times. Its cognate antigen is unknown. CDR3 length: 14 amino acids. The V gene lost 0 bases and the J gene lost 5 bases, with 8 bases spanning the gap. Germline V gives CDR1 SGHRS, CDR2 YFSETQ. Cells were stimulated nonspecifically with anti-CD3/anti-CD28 magnetic beads. Sorting of responding CD4+ T cells relied on upregulated CD40 ligand together with CD69. Sequencing used immunoSEQ version 4 in survey mode. Generated by immunoSEQ multiplex PCR, the TCRdb table keeps only in-frame clones and is missing some. In the table there are about 43,000 clones, roughly 90% of which are singletons.

This chain joins TRBV5-1 and TRBJ2-2; D is ambiguous. Sequencing was performed on CD4+ T cells sorted from PBMCs after roughly 18-hour stimulation, taken from a patient who received antiretroviral therapy. This TCR came from an adult man with HIV who was CMV-seropositive. This CDR3 is CASSLAAGTGELFF. CDR3 bases: TGCGCCAGCAGCTTGGCCGCTGGGACCGGGGAGCTGTTTTTT.